This TCR beta chain was recorded in a study of shared T cell receptors in the human thymus. TCRdb's table, derived via immunoSEQ multiplex PCR, lists solely in-frame clones and lacks some. Found here are approximately 68,000 clones, roughly 96% of them singletons; the top ten hold around 0.033%. The CDR3 extends over 15 amino acids. Trimming at V came to 3 bases and at J to 6 bases, leaving 9 bases not matched to a gene. In germline, CDR1 is MDHEN, CDR2 SYDVKM. Sequencing was performed on thymocytes. The receptor was isolated from a human donor. The J gene is TRBJ2-7, the V gene TRBV28; 9 bases match TRBD1. In nucleotides, the CDR3 is TGTGCCAGCAGTTTTTCTGTCGGACAGGGGAGCGAGCAGTACTTC. It specifies CASSFSVGQGSEQYF. Supplemented by reference TRBV28 and TRBJ2-7, the full variable domain reads DVKVTQSSRYLVKRTGEKVFLECVQDMDHENMFWYRQDPGLGLRLIYFSYDVKMKEKGDIPEGYSVSREKKERFSLILESASTNQTSMYLCASSFSVGQGSEQYFGPGTRLTVT.